A selection of T cell receptor beta chains follows, all from one sample in a study of CD8+ T cells in alopecia areata. Sequencing used immunoSEQ multiplex PCR; TCRdb keeps in-frame clones, though not all of them. The table includes 140,000 to 150,000 clones, approximately 56% detected once. Material for sequencing was CD8+ T cells sorted from blood. The receptors come from a human donor in good health. Each CDR3 is given with its conserved first and last residue. A D gene is named only where the DNA matches it firmly. Where a row states a size, it is once, few, many or the class of an expanded clone; other rows omit it.

clone size: few; V gene: TRBV9; J gene: TRBJ1-2; D gene: TRBD1; CDR3 DNA: TGTGCCAGCAGCGGGTCGGGACAGGGGGCGGCCTATGGCTACACCTTC; CDR3 protein: CASSGSGQGAAYGYTF
clone size: .; V gene: TRBV7-2; J gene: TRBJ1-5; D gene: .; CDR3 DNA: TGTGCCAGCAGCCAGGGACGTCCGAGGTGGCCCCAGCATTTT; CDR3 protein: CASSQGRPRWPQHF
clone size: .; V gene: TRBV29-1; J gene: TRBJ2-6; D gene: TRBD2; CDR3 DNA: TGCAGCGTTGAAGTGCTGGGAGGGAGCTCTGGGGCCAACGTCCTGACTTTC; CDR3 protein: CSVEVLGGSSGANVLTF
clone size: .; V gene: TRBV11-2; J gene: TRBJ2-2; D gene: TRBD2; CDR3 DNA: TGTGCCAGCAGCTTGTTAGCGGGGAACACCGGGGAGCTGTTTTTT; CDR3 protein: CASSLLAGNTGELFF
clone size: .; V gene: TRBV29-1; J gene: TRBJ2-6; D gene: .; CDR3 DNA: TGCAGCGTTGAGGAAACAGGCCACAACTGGGGGGCCAACGTCCTGACTTTC; CDR3 protein: CSVEETGHNWGANVLTF
clone size: .; V gene: TRBV11-2; J gene: TRBJ2-7; D gene: .; CDR3 DNA: TGTGCCAGCAGCTCGGCCGGAACCCGGAGAATGTACGAGCAGTACTTC; CDR3 protein: CASSSAGTRRMYEQYF
clone size: few; V gene: TRBV27; J gene: TRBJ2-2; D gene: .; CDR3 DNA: TGTGCCAGCTTAGGCGTGACCGGGGAGCTGTTTTTT; CDR3 protein: CASLGVTGELFF
clone size: few; V gene: TRBV29-1; J gene: TRBJ1-1; D gene: .; CDR3 DNA: TGCAGCGTTCCTTTGGACACTGAAGCTTTCTTT; CDR3 protein: CSVPLDTEAFF
clone size: .; V gene: TRBV6-5; J gene: TRBJ2-5; D gene: .; CDR3 DNA: TGTGCCAGCAGCCCATTTCGGGGTCTCCAAGAGACCCAGTACTTC; CDR3 protein: CASSPFRGLQETQYF
clone size: .; V gene: TRBV9; J gene: TRBJ1-1; D gene: TRBD1; CDR3 DNA: TGTGCCAGCAGCGTTGGGACAGGGAACACTGAAGCTTTCTTT; CDR3 protein: CASSVGTGNTEAFF
clone size: .; V gene: TRBV5-4; J gene: TRBJ2-6; D gene: .; CDR3 DNA: TGTGCCAGCAGCTTGGAAGTCCGGGTCCTTATATCCGGGGCCAACGTCCTGACTTTC; CDR3 protein: CASSLEVRVLISGANVLTF
clone size: .; V gene: TRBV5-1; J gene: TRBJ1-1; D gene: .; CDR3 DNA: TGCGCCAGCAGCCCACTACAGGTGACGAACACTGAAGCTTTCTTT; CDR3 protein: CASSPLQVTNTEAFF
clone size: .; V gene: TRBV5-1; J gene: TRBJ2-1; D gene: .; CDR3 DNA: TGCGCCAGCAGCTTGTCCATCCTCGCGGCCTACAATGAGCAGTTCTTC; CDR3 protein: CASSLSILAAYNEQFF
clone size: .; V gene: TRBV30; J gene: TRBJ2-1; D gene: .; CDR3 DNA: TGTGCCTTGCTATATAGAGAGCAGTTCTTC; CDR3 protein: CALLYREQFF
clone size: .; V gene: TRBV2; J gene: TRBJ1-2; D gene: .; CDR3 DNA: TGTGCCAGCAGTGGGTTCCCTAACTATGGCTACACCTTC; CDR3 protein: CASSGFPNYGYTF
clone size: .; V gene: TRBV6-5; J gene: TRBJ2-3; D gene: .; CDR3 DNA: TGTGCCAGCAGTTACTCCCAGGACACAGATACGCAGTATTTT; CDR3 protein: CASSYSQDTDTQYF
clone size: .; V gene: TRBV5-6; J gene: TRBJ1-1; D gene: .; CDR3 DNA: TGTGCCAGCACCATGGGGGGGACTGAAGCTTTCTTT; CDR3 protein: CASTMGGTEAFF
clone size: medium-sized; V gene: TRBV30; J gene: TRBJ1-2; D gene: TRBD1; CDR3 DNA: TGTGCCTGGGACCAACTAACAGGGGACGATGGCTACACCTTC; CDR3 protein: CAWDQLTGDDGYTF
clone size: .; V gene: TRBV11-2; J gene: TRBJ2-7; D gene: .; CDR3 DNA: TGTGCCAGCAGCTTAACCGGAGGACCGGGAATTACCTACGAGCAGTACTTC; CDR3 protein: CASSLTGGPGITYEQYF
clone size: .; V gene: TRBV5-6; J gene: TRBJ2-7; D gene: .; CDR3 DNA: TGTGCCAGCAGCGGGGGCGAGGCCGAGCAGTACTTC; CDR3 protein: CASSGGEAEQYF
clone size: .; V gene: TRBV5-1; J gene: TRBJ1-1; D gene: .; CDR3 DNA: TGCGCCAGCAGCGTGAGGGGCACTGAAGCTTTCTTT; CDR3 protein: CASSVRGTEAFF
clone size: .; V gene: TRBV25-1; J gene: TRBJ2-2; D gene: .; CDR3 DNA: TGTGCCAGCAGTAACATCAACACCGGGGAGCTGTTTTTT; CDR3 protein: CASSNINTGELFF
clone size: .; V gene: TRBV5-1; J gene: TRBJ2-1; D gene: .; CDR3 DNA: TGCGCCAGCAGCTGGGGTAATGAGCAGTTCTTC; CDR3 protein: CASSWGNEQFF
clone size: .; V gene: TRBV4-1; J gene: TRBJ2-5; D gene: TRBD2; CDR3 DNA: TGCGCCAGCAGCCAAGTCGTAGCGGGAGAGAGGCAAGAGACCCAGTACTTC; CDR3 protein: CASSQVVAGERQETQYF
clone size: .; V gene: TRBV5-1; J gene: TRBJ2-7; D gene: .; CDR3 DNA: TGCGCCAGCAAGGAACAGGGAGGAGGCTACGAGCAGTACTTC; CDR3 protein: CASKEQGGGYEQYF
clone size: few; V gene: TRBV27; J gene: TRBJ2-7; D gene: .; CDR3 DNA: TGTGCCAGCAGTACATCCGCTTTCTACGAGCAGTACTTC; CDR3 protein: CASSTSAFYEQYF
clone size: .; V gene: TRBV7-9; J gene: TRBJ2-1; D gene: TRBD2; CDR3 DNA: TGTGCCAGCAGCTCCCCGTCTAGCGGGTCCCCTACCTACAATGAGCAGTTCTTC; CDR3 protein: CASSSPSSGSPTYNEQFF
clone size: .; V gene: TRBV29-1; J gene: TRBJ2-7; D gene: .; CDR3 DNA: TGCAGCGTTGAAAACAGGGTCTACGAGCAGTACTTC; CDR3 protein: CSVENRVYEQYF
clone size: few; V gene: TRBV4-2; J gene: TRBJ1-5; D gene: .; CDR3 DNA: TGTGCCAGCAGCCACGAACAGGGTTTGAGCAATCAGCCCCAGCATTTT; CDR3 protein: CASSHEQGLSNQPQHF
clone size: .; V gene: TRBV19; J gene: TRBJ2-1; D gene: .; CDR3 DNA: TGTGCCAGTAGTATCCCCCTTGGGGGCAATGAGCAGTTCTTC; CDR3 protein: CASSIPLGGNEQFF
clone size: .; V gene: TRBV5-6; J gene: TRBJ2-5; D gene: .; CDR3 DNA: TGTGCCAGCAGCCAAACCCCGGGCAGCAAAGAGACCCAGTACTTC; CDR3 protein: CASSQTPGSKETQYF
clone size: once; V gene: TRBV7-9; J gene: TRBJ2-7; D gene: TRBD2; CDR3 DNA: TGTGCCAGCAGCATCGGGACTAGCGGGACCGCCTACGAGCAGTACTTC; CDR3 protein: CASSIGTSGTAYEQYF
clone size: .; V gene: TRBV29-1; J gene: TRBJ2-7; D gene: .; CDR3 DNA: TGCAGCGGGAGCGCCTCGCTCGGGGGAGAGCAGTACTTC; CDR3 protein: CSGSASLGGEQYF
clone size: .; V gene: TRBV6-5; J gene: TRBJ1-2; D gene: .; CDR3 DNA: TGTGCCAGCAGAACAGTTGGTGGGGCGAATGGCTACACCTTC; CDR3 protein: CASRTVGGANGYTF
clone size: .; V gene: TRBV11-2; J gene: TRBJ2-7; D gene: .; CDR3 DNA: TGTGCCAGCAGCTTAAGCAACGGGAACTACGAGCAGTACTTC; CDR3 protein: CASSLSNGNYEQYF
clone size: .; V gene: TRBV2; J gene: TRBJ2-5; D gene: .; CDR3 DNA: TGTGCCAGCAGGGGCCCGGGACTCGGAAGAGAGACCCAGTACTTC; CDR3 protein: CASRGPGLGRETQYF
clone size: .; V gene: TRBV6-5; J gene: TRBJ1-2; D gene: .; CDR3 DNA: TGTGCCAGCAGTTACCGGGGATTCTATGGCTACACCTTC; CDR3 protein: CASSYRGFYGYTF
clone size: .; V gene: TRBV11-2; J gene: TRBJ2-4; D gene: TRBD2; CDR3 DNA: TGTGCCAGCAGCCCGTCGACTAGCGGAAACATTCAGTACTTC; CDR3 protein: CASSPSTSGNIQYF
clone size: .; V gene: TRBV2; J gene: TRBJ2-3; D gene: .; CDR3 DNA: TGTGCCAGCAGTGTGGGCAGCACAGATACGCAGTATTTT; CDR3 protein: CASSVGSTDTQYF